These 16 T cell receptor beta chains originate from one sample sequenced in a study of cytomegalovirus exposure and HLA in healthy donors. The PCR contained 60 Vbeta and 13 Jbeta primers. The protocol was immunoSEQ multiplex PCR, while the TCRdb copy is restricted to in-frame clones and leaves out a portion. The repertoire has some 200,000 clones, 75% to 85% of them found once; the top ten carry around 0.38%. Specimen: PBMCs. These receptors were collected from a male donor in good health and CMV-seropositive.

The chain couples TRBV7-2 to TRBJ2-3, with 11 bases that match TRBD2. V gave up 2 bases and J gave up 0 bases; unmatched junction bases: 7. The CDR3 runs to 18 residues. Germline CDR1 reads SGHTA; CDR2 reads FQGNSA. CDR3 coding DNA: TGTGCCAGCAGCTTACCTTGGACTAGCGGGTCTAGCACAGATACGCAGTATTTT. This codes for CASSLPWTSGSSTDTQYF.

The J gene is TRBJ2-1, the V gene TRBV7-8; 12 nucleotides align to TRBD2. The CDR3 has 18 residues. Unmatched junction bases numbered 11, after V lost 8 bases and J lost 0 bases. Germline values: CDR1 SGHVS, CDR2 FQNEAQ. CDR3 DNA sequence: TGTGCCAGCCTATGGACTAGCGGGACTTCGAGCTCCTACAATGAGCAGTTCTTC. Translating it yields CASLWTSGTSSSYNEQFF.

The chain has TRBV5-6 and TRBJ2-3; 8 nucleotides line up with TRBD2. This CDR3 spans 15 amino acids. V lost 1 base and J lost 3; bases outside the gene matches: 4. Per the germline V gene, CDR1 is SGHDT and CDR2 is YYEEEE. CDR3 in amino acids: CASSLRVAGTDTQYF. Here the CDR3 DNA reads TGTGCCAGCAGCTTGAGAGTAGCGGGAACAGATACGCAGTATTTT.

The J gene is TRBJ2-7, the V gene TRBV25-1; no clear D gene. V lost 1 base, J lost 2 bases, and 3 bases lay in between. CDR1 MGHDK and CDR2 SYGVNS come from the germline V gene. The CDR3 consists of 12 residues. DNA of the CDR3: TGTGCCAGCAGTGAATCAACCTACGAGCAGTACTTC. It codes for CASSESTYEQYF.

This clone was found once. The CDR3, as DNA: TGTGCCAGCAGTCCCGACAGGGACCAAGAGACCCAGTACTTC. This translates into CASSPDRDQETQYF. V is TRBV7-9 and J is TRBJ2-5; 7 positions match TRBD1. The CDR3 is 14 residues long. The junction had 4 bases not matched to a gene; V was cut back by 6 bases and J by 0 bases. From germline, CDR1 is SEHNR and CDR2 FQNEAQ (reference sequence).

The V gene is TRBV7-6, the J gene TRBJ1-4; a possible D gene is TRBD1 (5 bases). The CDR3 runs 13 residues. CDR1 is SGHVS, CDR2 FNYEAQ, per germline. The V gene lost 11 bases and the J gene lost 8 bases, with 18 bases spanning the gap. CDR3: CACGGGESEKLFF. CDR3 nucleotides: TGTGCCTGCGGGGGTGGGGAAAGCGAAAAACTGTTTTTT.

The chain uses TRBV9 and TRBJ2-7; D may be TRBD2 (5 bases). The CDR3 length is 15 residues. Germline V CDR1 and CDR2: SGDLS, YYNGEE. The V gene lost 0 bases and the J gene lost 4 bases, with 14 bases spanning the gap. The CDR3 sequence: CASSVDPGEMYEQYF. The CDR3 bases are TGTGCCAGCAGCGTAGACCCCGGGGAAATGTACGAGCAGTACTTC.

The chain's CDR3 is CASRRTSGGQFF. The CDR3 DNA is TGTGCCAGCAGAAGGACTAGCGGAGGACAGTTCTTC. The chain combines TRBV27 with TRBJ2-1, with TRBD2 matching 10 bases. Germline V CDR1 and CDR2: MNHEY, SMNVEV (reference sequence). The length of the CDR3 is 12 residues. Unmatched junction bases numbered 6, after V lost 6 bases and J lost 13 bases.

The genes are TRBV4-3 and TRBJ1-5, with a tentative D call TRBD1 (5 bases). Germline lookup yields CDR1 LGHNA and CDR2 YSLEER. This CDR3 has 15 amino acids. Trimming took off 1 base at V and 3 bases at J, with 10 bases between the two ends. CDR3 region: CASSQAAGFNQPQHF. The CDR3 nucleotides read TGCGCCAGCAGCCAAGCTGCAGGGTTCAATCAGCCCCAGCATTTT.

The chain uses TRBV9 and TRBJ2-3, with D possibly being TRBD1 (5 bases). The CDR3 has 16 residues. V was clipped by 0 bases and J by 4 bases, with 15 bases between them. Germline V CDR1 and CDR2: SGDLS, YYNGEE. CDR3 loop: CASSVAPNLGADTQYF. Written as DNA, the CDR3 is TGTGCCAGCAGCGTAGCTCCCAACCTAGGGGCAGATACGCAGTATTTT.

The V and J genes are TRBV5-1 and TRBJ2-3; TRBD1 agrees at 9 bases. Germline V CDR1 and CDR2: SGHRS, YFSETQ. The junction had 5 bases not matched to a gene; V was cut back by 4 bases and J by 2 bases. The CDR3 is 15 residues long. As DNA, the CDR3 is TGCGCCAGCAGCATCGGACAGGGGATCACAGATACGCAGTATTTT. As protein: CASSIGQGITDTQYF.

This clone has just a few counts. The rearrangement uses TRBV5-6 and TRBJ2-5; 7 bases are shared with TRBD2. Judging by the DNA end, TRBJ2-7 fits better; the J call may be wrong. The CDR3 sequence is 14 residues long. Looked up from germline, CDR1 is SGHDT and CDR2 is YYEEEE. CDR3: CASSFGGSGYEQYF. The DNA for the CDR3 is TGTGCCAGCAGCTTCGGGGGGTCGGGCTACGAGCAGTACTTC.

J is TRBJ2-2 and V is TRBV7-3, with 9 bases lining up with TRBD2. With 1 base clipped from V and 6 bases from J, the junction kept 3 bases outside the gene matches. Per the germline V gene, CDR1 is SGHTA and CDR2 is FQGTGA. The CDR3 runs to 15 residues. CDR3: CASSLRGGRAGELFF. In DNA form, the CDR3 reads TGTGCCAGCAGCTTAAGGGGCGGGAGGGCCGGGGAGCTGTTTTTT.

Points on this clone: The same CDR3 also results from other DNA sequences found in this sample. The chain recombines TRBV27 with TRBJ1-1, with 10 bases identical to TRBD1. Germline-derived CDR1 and CDR2 are MNHEY and SMNVEV (reference sequence). V dropped 6 bases and J dropped 7; count of bases not matched to a gene: 5. This CDR3 spans 13 amino acids. CDR3 amino acids: CASRGDRGVEAFF. In nucleotides, the CDR3 is TGTGCCAGCAGGGGGGACAGGGGTGTTGAAGCTTTCTTT.

V gene TRBV11-2 combines with J gene TRBJ2-1; weak D call: TRBD1 (5 bases). Germline-derived CDR1 and CDR2 are SGHAT and FQNNGV. CDR3 length: 12 amino acids. V was trimmed by 1 base and J by 9 bases, leaving 7 bases between them. The CDR3: CASSLVGAEQFF. Written as DNA, the CDR3 is TGTGCCAGCAGCTTAGTTGGGGCTGAGCAGTTCTTC.

The chain carries TRBV6-6 and TRBJ2-7, with TRBD2 matching 8 bases. Losses at the gene ends were 6 bases for V and 1 base for J; bases not matched to a gene: 8. The CDR3 covers 15 residues. Germline CDR1 reads MNHNY; CDR2 reads SVGAGI (reference sequence). CDR3 amino acids: CASRWLRGGSYEQYF. CDR3 coding DNA: TGTGCCAGCAGGTGGCTCCGGGGGGGATCCTACGAGCAGTACTTC.